This TCR beta chain was identified in a study of blood T cells in healthy people across ages. PCR was performed a second time for roughly 7 to 12 cycles using a sample-barcoded 5' primer and a J-beta primer mix. TCRdb reprocessed the 5' RACE reads via MiXCR and lists one record per CDR3 protein. The table records fewer than 800,000 distinct CDR3 sequences, about 25% of them present only once. The V segment lost 5 bases and the J segment 1 base; nucleotides outside the gene matches: 9. The CDR3 is 15 amino acids. Germline values: CDR1 DFQATT, CDR2 SNEGSKA (reference sequence). This clonotype turned up a few times. In addition, the sample was reused for a study of T cells of mothers and their children.

Sequenced input: blood. The V and J genes are TRBV20-1 and TRBJ1-1; TRBD1 aligns across 8 bases. This clonotype was obtained from a boy between 10 and 17 years old in good health. CDR3 bases: TGCAGTGCTCCTGAGATGACAGGGGCGAACACTGAAGCTTTCTTT. It encodes CSAPEMTGANTEAFF.